These T cell receptor beta chains were read from a single sample in a study of shared clonotypes between healthy human individuals. TCRdb's copy holds only in-frame clones and misses some; the assay was immunoSEQ multiplex PCR. The table shows around 1.9 million clones, with around 93% occurring only once. Source material: naive CD8+ T cells from PBMCs. The source of these receptors is a man aged 18 to 30 in good health. Some clones in this sample may be carry-over from other donors' samples. The CDR3 runs from the conserved cysteine through the conserved F or W. The D gene is left open where the match is weak. Size values are once, few and many counts, or a class for expanded clones, and some rows have none.

j_call clone_size d_call v_call cdr3_aa cdr3_nt
TRBJ2-1 . . TRBV5-1 CASSLGRPVSSYNEQFF TGCGCCAGCAGCTTGGGTAGGCCGGTGAGCTCCTACAATGAGCAGTTCTTC
TRBJ2-5 once . TRBV29-1 CSVAGGPMGETQYF TGCAGCGTTGCGGGCGGCCCGATGGGGGAGACCCAGTACTTC
TRBJ1-3 . . TRBV5-1 CASSFRGRGRPEENTIYF TGCGCCAGCAGCTTCAGGGGCAGGGGACGCCCAGAGGAAAACACCATATATTTT
TRBJ2-3 once . TRBV5-1 CASSWYGWDTQYF TGCGCCAGCAGCTGGTATGGGTGGGATACGCAGTATTTT
TRBJ1-5 . . TRBV19 CASSMYRPSDQPQHF TGTGCCAGTAGTATGTACAGACCCTCGGATCAGCCCCAGCATTTT
TRBJ2-7 once TRBD1 TRBV7-2 CASSLHAGTASYEQYF TGCGCCAGCAGCCTACACGCCGGGACAGCCTCCTACGAGCAGTACTTC
TRBJ2-1 . . TRBV7-9 CASSPAHNEQFF TGTGCCAGCAGCCCCGCTCACAATGAGCAGTTCTTC
TRBJ2-5 . . TRBV30 CAWTPGAARGTQYF TGTGCCTGGACCCCCGGGGCTGCGAGGGGGACCCAGTACTTC
TRBJ2-1 . TRBD2 TRBV28 CASSLPFTSGFYNEQFF TGTGCCAGCAGTTTGCCATTCACTAGCGGATTTTACAATGAGCAGTTCTTC
TRBJ2-2 . TRBD2 TRBV5-6 CASSFDRIGGAGELFF TGTGCCAGCAGCTTCGATAGGATCGGGGGGGCCGGGGAGCTGTTTTTT
TRBJ2-5 once . TRBV7-9 CASSLVWPQETQYF TGTGCCAGCAGCTTAGTCTGGCCCCAAGAGACCCAGTACTTC
TRBJ2-5 . TRBD2 TRBV6-5 CATGLAGGQETQYF TGTGCCACGGGACTAGCGGGTGGCCAAGAGACCCAGTACTTC
TRBJ1-1 once TRBD1 TRBV5-6 CASSLVVGQGADVNTEAFF TGTGCCAGCAGCCTGGTTGTCGGACAGGGGGCAGACGTGAACACTGAAGCTTTCTTT
TRBJ2-3 . . TRBV9 CASSAGISTDTQYF TGTGCCAGCAGCGCGGGAATAAGCACAGATACGCAGTATTTT
TRBJ2-7 few . TRBV29-1 CSALGLAYEQYF TGCAGCGCTCTGGGACTTGCCTACGAGCAGTACTTC
TRBJ2-1 . . TRBV5-5 CASSEEGATIEQFF TGTGCCAGCAGCGAAGAAGGTGCGACGATTGAGCAGTTCTTC
TRBJ2-6 . TRBD2 TRBV2 CASSPAGGGLSGANVLTF TGTGCCAGCAGCCCCGCGGGGGGAGGCCTCTCTGGGGCCAACGTCCTGACTTTC
TRBJ2-7 . TRBD2 TRBV27 CASTIGGGSNEQYF TGTGCCAGCACTATAGGCGGCGGGAGCAACGAGCAGTACTTC
TRBJ1-1 . . TRBV5-4 CASSLGSLANTEAFF TGTGCCAGCAGCTTGGGGTCACTCGCGAACACTGAAGCTTTCTTT
TRBJ2-1 . . TRBV5-6 CASSLVGGGYNEQFF TGTGCCAGCAGCTTGGTCGGCGGAGGCTACAATGAGCAGTTCTTC
TRBJ2-7 . . TRBV7-8 CASNWPGRNEQYF TGTGCCAGCAACTGGCCTGGTCGAAACGAGCAGTACTTC
TRBJ2-7 . . TRBV5-1 CASSLEGTYEQYF TGCGCCAGCAGCTTAGAAGGTACCTACGAGCAGTACTTC
TRBJ2-2 . . TRBV5-4 CASSLVTENTGELFF TGTGCCAGCAGCTTGGTGACCGAGAACACCGGGGAGCTGTTTTTT
TRBJ1-3 once TRBD1 TRBV9 CASSKQGEDTIYF TGTGCCAGCAGCAAACAGGGGGAAGACACCATATATTTT
TRBJ1-2 . . TRBV25-1 CASSEGSANYGYTF TGTGCCAGCAGTGAGGGCAGCGCTAACTATGGCTACACCTTC
TRBJ1-1 once . TRBV19 CASSIGGGPTEAFF TGTGCCAGTAGTATAGGAGGGGGGCCCACTGAAGCTTTCTTT
TRBJ2-3 . TRBD2 TRBV28 CASVAGVITDTQYF TGTGCCAGCGTAGCGGGAGTTATCACAGATACGCAGTATTTT
TRBJ2-7 . . TRBV10-3 CAIWQDEQYF TGTGCCATCTGGCAGGACGAGCAGTACTTC
TRBJ1-2 . . TRBV15 CATSRRVTETYGYTF TGTGCCACCAGCAGACGAGTGACAGAGACCTATGGCTACACCTTC
TRBJ2-1 . TRBD2 TRBV19 CASTLAGMDEQFF TGTGCCAGTACCTTAGCGGGAATGGATGAGCAGTTCTTC
TRBJ2-7 . TRBD1 TRBV7-9 CASGGTGGWDEQYF TGTGCCAGCGGTGGGACAGGGGGCTGGGACGAGCAGTACTTC
TRBJ1-1 . . TRBV4-1 CASSLIQGTEAFF TGCGCCAGCAGCCTCATACAGGGAACTGAAGCTTTCTTT
TRBJ1-5 . TRBD1 TRBV7-2 CASSDRGRNQPQHF TGTGCCAGCAGCGACAGGGGGCGTAATCAGCCCCAGCATTTT
TRBJ1-1 few . TRBV7-6 CASSSRQAATTEAFF TGTGCCAGCAGCTCCCGACAGGCCGCGACGACTGAAGCTTTCTTT
TRBJ2-1 . . TRBV2 CASQGNEQFF TGTGCCAGCCAGGGCAATGAGCAGTTCTTC
TRBJ1-5 . . TRBV27 CASSLRGAWSNQPQHF TGTGCCAGCAGTTTACGGGGGGCTTGGAGCAATCAGCCCCAGCATTTT
TRBJ2-7 . . TRBV7-2 CASSLGPRNEQYF TGTGCCAGCAGCTTAGGACCCCGGAACGAGCAGTACTTC
TRBJ2-7 . . TRBV4-3 CASSQVSGGWEQYF TGCGCCAGCAGCCAAGTTTCGGGGGGCTGGGAGCAGTACTTC
TRBJ2-7 . . TRBV27 CASSGISPYEQYF TGTGCCAGCAGCGGGATTTCCCCCTACGAGCAGTACTTC
TRBJ1-4 once TRBD1 TRBV27 CASSLWWQGAPNEKLFF TGTGCCAGCAGTTTATGGTGGCAGGGGGCACCTAATGAAAAACTGTTTTTT
TRBJ2-7 . TRBD2 TRBV18 CASSPSPAGSDEQYF TGTGCCAGCTCACCAAGTCCAGCGGGGTCGGACGAGCAGTACTTC
TRBJ2-1 . . TRBV30 CAWMGLRNEQFF TGTGCCTGGATGGGACTTCGCAATGAGCAGTTCTTC
TRBJ1-1 few . TRBV14 CASTEGSTEAFF TGTGCCAGTACAGAAGGGAGTACTGAAGCTTTCTTT
TRBJ1-2 . TRBD1 TRBV4-1 CASSQKGQGPLSYTF TGCGCCAGCAGCCAAAAGGGACAGGGGCCTCTGAGCTACACCTTC
TRBJ1-5 . . TRBV4-1 CASSQDRGNQPQHF TGCGCCAGCAGCCAAGATCGGGGGAATCAGCCCCAGCATTTT
TRBJ1-1 . . TRBV6-5 CASSYNRVDTEAFF TGTGCCAGCAGTTACAACAGGGTCGACACTGAAGCTTTCTTT
TRBJ1-5 . . TRBV7-8 CASSFKTRPSNQPQHF TGTGCCAGCAGCTTTAAGACAAGACCTAGCAATCAGCCCCAGCATTTT
TRBJ1-1 . . TRBV30 CAWSRHPSEAFF TGTGCCTGGAGTCGGCACCCGAGTGAAGCTTTCTTT
TRBJ1-1 few TRBD1 TRBV19 CASSMGDREITEAFF TGTGCCAGTAGTATGGGGGACAGAGAGATCACTGAAGCTTTCTTT
TRBJ1-1 . . TRBV11-2 CASSQGEGNTEAFF TGTGCCAGCAGCCAAGGTGAGGGCAACACTGAAGCTTTCTTT
TRBJ2-1 . TRBD2 TRBV6-5 CASREREGTYNEQFF TGTGCCAGCAGAGAGCGGGAGGGGACCTACAATGAGCAGTTCTTC
TRBJ2-1 . . TRBV29-1 CSVLTVTNEQFF TGCAGCGTTTTAACTGTCACAAATGAGCAGTTCTTC
TRBJ2-1 . . TRBV15 CATGWVRNEQFF TGTGCCACGGGATGGGTCCGCAATGAGCAGTTCTTC
TRBJ2-1 . TRBD2 TRBV7-9 CASSLELAGPYNEQFF TGTGCCAGCAGCTTAGAACTAGCGGGACCTTACAATGAGCAGTTCTTC
TRBJ2-5 . . TRBV7-8 CASSRRLAQQETQYF TGTGCCAGCAGCCGTCGGCTAGCACAACAAGAGACCCAGTACTTC
TRBJ2-5 . TRBD2 TRBV14 CASSHRAGVVETQYF TGTGCCAGCAGCCATCGAGCGGGAGTTGTGGAGACCCAGTACTTC
TRBJ1-1 . . TRBV7-9 CASSLGQYTEAFF TGTGCCAGCAGTCTCGGACAGTACACTGAAGCTTTCTTT
TRBJ2-7 . . TRBV10-2 CASGTYEQYF TGCGCCAGCGGAACCTACGAGCAGTACTTC
TRBJ2-5 . . TRBV19 CASSIVARASEKETQYF TGTGCCAGTAGTATAGTGGCTCGGGCTAGCGAGAAAGAGACCCAGTACTTC